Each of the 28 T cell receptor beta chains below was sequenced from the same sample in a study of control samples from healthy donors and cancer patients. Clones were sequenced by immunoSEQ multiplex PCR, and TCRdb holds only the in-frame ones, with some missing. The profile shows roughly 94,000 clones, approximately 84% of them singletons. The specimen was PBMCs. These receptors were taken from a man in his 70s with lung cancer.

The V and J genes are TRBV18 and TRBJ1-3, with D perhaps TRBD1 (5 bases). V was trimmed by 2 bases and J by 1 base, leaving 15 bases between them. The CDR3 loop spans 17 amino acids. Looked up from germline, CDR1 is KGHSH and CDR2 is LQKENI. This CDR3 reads CASSPIRGIPSGNTIYF. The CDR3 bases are TGTGCCAGCTCACCAATCCGGGGGATTCCGTCTGGAAACACCATATATTTT.

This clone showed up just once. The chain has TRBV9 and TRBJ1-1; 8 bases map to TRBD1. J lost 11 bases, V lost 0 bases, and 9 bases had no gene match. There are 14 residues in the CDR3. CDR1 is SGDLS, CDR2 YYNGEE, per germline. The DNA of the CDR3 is TGTGCCAGCAGCGTAGTTCTCACAGGGGGGGATGCTTTCTTT. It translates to CASSVVLTGGDAFF.

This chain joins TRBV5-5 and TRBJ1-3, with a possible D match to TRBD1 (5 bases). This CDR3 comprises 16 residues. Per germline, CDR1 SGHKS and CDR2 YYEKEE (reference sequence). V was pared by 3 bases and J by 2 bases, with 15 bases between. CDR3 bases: TGTGCCAGCAGCTCGGGCAGGGACCGGGCTGGAAACACCATATATTTT. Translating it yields CASSSGRDRAGNTIYF.

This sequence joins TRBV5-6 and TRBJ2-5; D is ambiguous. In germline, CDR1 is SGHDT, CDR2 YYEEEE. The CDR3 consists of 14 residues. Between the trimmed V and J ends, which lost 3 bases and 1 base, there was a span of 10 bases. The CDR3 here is CASSSFGSQETQYF. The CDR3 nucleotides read TGTGCCAGCAGCTCCTTTGGCAGCCAAGAGACCCAGTACTTC.

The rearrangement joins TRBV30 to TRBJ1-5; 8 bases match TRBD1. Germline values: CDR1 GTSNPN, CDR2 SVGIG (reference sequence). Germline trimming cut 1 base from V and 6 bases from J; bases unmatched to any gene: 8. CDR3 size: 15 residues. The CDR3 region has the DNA TGTGCCTGGAGTGCCGTGGCAGGGGGCGGTCAGCCCCAGCATTTT. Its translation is CAWSAVAGGGQPQHF.

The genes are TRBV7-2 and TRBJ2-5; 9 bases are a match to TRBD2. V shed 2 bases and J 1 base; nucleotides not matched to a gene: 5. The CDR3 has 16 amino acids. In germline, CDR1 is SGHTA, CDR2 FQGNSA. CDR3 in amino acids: CASSLMAGGTQETQYF. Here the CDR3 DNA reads TGTGCCAGCAGCTTAATGGCGGGGGGGACCCAAGAGACCCAGTACTTC. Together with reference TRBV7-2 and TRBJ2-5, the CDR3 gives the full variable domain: GAGVSQSPSNKVTEKGKDVELRCDPISGHTALYWYRQSLGQGLEFLIYFQGNSAPDKSGLPSDRFSAERTGGSVSTLTIQRTQQEDSAVYLCASSLMAGGTQETQYFGPGTRLLVL.

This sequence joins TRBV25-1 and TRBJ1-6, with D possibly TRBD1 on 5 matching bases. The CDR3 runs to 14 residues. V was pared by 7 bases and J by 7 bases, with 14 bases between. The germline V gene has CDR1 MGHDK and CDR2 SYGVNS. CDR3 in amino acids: CASMGVLGNSPLHF. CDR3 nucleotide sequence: TGTGCCAGCATGGGGGTTTTGGGGAATTCACCCCTCCACTTT.

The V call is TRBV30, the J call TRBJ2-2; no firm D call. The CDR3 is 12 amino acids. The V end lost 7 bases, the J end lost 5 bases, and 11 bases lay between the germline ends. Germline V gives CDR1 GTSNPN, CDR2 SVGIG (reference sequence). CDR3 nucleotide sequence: TGTGCCTCTGGCCCACGGACCGGGGAGCTGTTTTTT. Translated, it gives CASGPRTGELFF.

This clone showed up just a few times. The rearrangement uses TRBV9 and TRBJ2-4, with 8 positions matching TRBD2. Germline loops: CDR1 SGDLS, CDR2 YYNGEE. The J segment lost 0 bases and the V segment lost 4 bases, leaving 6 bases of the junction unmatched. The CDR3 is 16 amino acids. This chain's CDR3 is CASSSGGGLAKNIQYF. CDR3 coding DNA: TGTGCCAGCAGCTCCGGGGGGGGATTAGCCAAAAACATTCAGTACTTC. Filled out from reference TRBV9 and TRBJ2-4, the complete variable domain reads DSGVTQTPKHLITATGQRVTLRCSPRSGDLSVYWYQQSLDQGLQFLIQYYNGEERAKGNILERFSAQQFPDLHSELNLSSLELGDSALYFCASSSGGGLAKNIQYFGAGTRLSVL.

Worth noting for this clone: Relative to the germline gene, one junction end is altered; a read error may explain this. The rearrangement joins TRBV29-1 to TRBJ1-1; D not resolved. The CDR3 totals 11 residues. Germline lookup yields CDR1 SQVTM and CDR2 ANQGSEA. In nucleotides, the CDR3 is TGCAGCGTTGAAGACCCCCCCGGGTTCATCTTT. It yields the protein CSVEDPPGFIF.

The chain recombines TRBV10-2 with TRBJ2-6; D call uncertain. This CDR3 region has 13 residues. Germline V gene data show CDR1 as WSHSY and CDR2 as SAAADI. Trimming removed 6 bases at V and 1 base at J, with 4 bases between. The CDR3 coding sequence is TGCGCCAGCAGATTTTCTGGGGCCAACGTCCTGACTTTC. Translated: CASRFSGANVLTF.

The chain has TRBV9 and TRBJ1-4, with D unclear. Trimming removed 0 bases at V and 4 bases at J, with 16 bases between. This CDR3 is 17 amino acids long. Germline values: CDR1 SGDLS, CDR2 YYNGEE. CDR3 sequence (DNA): TGTGCCAGCAGCGTAGACATCCCCGTAGGGCGTAATGAAAAACTGTTTTTT. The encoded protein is CASSVDIPVGRNEKLFF. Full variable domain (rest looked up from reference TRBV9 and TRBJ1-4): DSGVTQTPKHLITATGQRVTLRCSPRSGDLSVYWYQQSLDQGLQFLIQYYNGEERAKGNILERFSAQQFPDLHSELNLSSLELGDSALYFCASSVDIPVGRNEKLFFGSGTQLSVL.

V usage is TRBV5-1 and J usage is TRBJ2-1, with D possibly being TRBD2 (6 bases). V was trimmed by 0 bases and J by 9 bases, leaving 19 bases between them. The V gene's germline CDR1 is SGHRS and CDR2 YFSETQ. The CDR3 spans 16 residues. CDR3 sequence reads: CASSLVLAGDFREQFF. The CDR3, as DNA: TGCGCCAGCAGCTTGGTACTAGCCGGGGATTTTCGTGAGCAGTTCTTC. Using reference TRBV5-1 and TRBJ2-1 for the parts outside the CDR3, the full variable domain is KAGVTQTPRYLIKTRGQQVTLSCSPISGHRSVSWYQQTPGQGLQFLFEYFSETQRNKGNFPGRFSGRQFSNSRSEMNVSTLELGDSALYLCASSLVLAGDFREQFFGPGTRLTVL.

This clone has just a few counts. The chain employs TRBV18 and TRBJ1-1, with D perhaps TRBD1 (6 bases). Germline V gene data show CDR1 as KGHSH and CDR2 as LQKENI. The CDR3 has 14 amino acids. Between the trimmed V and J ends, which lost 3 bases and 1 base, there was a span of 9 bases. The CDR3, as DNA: TGTGCCAGCTCACCCGGGACACAGAACACTGAAGCTTTCTTT. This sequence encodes CASSPGTQNTEAFF.

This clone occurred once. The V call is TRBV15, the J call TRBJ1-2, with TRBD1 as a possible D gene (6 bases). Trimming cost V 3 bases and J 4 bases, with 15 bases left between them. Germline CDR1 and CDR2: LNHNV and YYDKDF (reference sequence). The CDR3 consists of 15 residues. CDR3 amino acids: CATSSFPWTAYGYTF. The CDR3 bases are TGTGCCACCAGCAGTTTTCCCTGGACAGCCTATGGCTACACCTTC.

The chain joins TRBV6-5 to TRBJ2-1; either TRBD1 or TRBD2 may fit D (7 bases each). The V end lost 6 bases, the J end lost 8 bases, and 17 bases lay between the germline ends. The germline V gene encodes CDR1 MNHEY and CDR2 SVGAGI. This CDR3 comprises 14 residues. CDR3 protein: CASSHRQGGDEQFF. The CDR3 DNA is TGTGCCAGCAGCCATCGTCAGGGGGGGGATGAGCAGTTCTTC.

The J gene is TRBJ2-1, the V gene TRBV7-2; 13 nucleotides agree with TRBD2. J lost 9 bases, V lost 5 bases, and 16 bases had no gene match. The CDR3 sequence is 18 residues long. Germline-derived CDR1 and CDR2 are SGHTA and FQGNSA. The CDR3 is CASSRVRLAGGIGGEQFF. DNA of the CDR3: TGTGCCAGCAGCCGCGTGAGACTAGCGGGGGGTATAGGCGGTGAGCAGTTCTTC.

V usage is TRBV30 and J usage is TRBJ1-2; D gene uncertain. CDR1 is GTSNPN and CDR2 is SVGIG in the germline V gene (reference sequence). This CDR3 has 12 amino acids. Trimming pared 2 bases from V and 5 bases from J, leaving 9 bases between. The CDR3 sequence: CAWSTGRYGYTF. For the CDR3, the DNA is TGTGCCTGGAGTACGGGAAGGTATGGCTACACCTTC.

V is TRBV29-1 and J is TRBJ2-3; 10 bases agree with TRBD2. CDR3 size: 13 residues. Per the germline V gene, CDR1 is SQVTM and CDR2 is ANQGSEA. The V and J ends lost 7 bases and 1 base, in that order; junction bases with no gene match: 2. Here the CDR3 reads CSALAGGTDTQYF. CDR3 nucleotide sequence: TGCAGCGCCCTAGCGGGGGGCACAGATACGCAGTATTTT.

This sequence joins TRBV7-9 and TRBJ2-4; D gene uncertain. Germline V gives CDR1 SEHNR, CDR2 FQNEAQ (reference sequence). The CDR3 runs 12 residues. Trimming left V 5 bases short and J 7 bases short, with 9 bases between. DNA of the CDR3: TGTGCCAGCAGCCCTGATGAGAACATTCAGTACTTC. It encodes CASSPDENIQYF.

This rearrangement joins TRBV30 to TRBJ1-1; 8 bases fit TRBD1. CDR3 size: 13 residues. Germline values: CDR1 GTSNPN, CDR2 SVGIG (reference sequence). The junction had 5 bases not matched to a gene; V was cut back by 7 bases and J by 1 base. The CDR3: CAFNRGRNTEAFF. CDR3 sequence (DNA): TGTGCCTTTAACAGGGGGAGGAACACTGAAGCTTTCTTT.

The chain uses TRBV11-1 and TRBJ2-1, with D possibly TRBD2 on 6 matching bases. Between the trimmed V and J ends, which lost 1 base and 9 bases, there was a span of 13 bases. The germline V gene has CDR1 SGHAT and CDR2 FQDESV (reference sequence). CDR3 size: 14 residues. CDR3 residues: CASSLGGGAGEQFF. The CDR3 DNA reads TGTGCCAGCAGCTTAGGAGGAGGGGCGGGTGAGCAGTTCTTC.

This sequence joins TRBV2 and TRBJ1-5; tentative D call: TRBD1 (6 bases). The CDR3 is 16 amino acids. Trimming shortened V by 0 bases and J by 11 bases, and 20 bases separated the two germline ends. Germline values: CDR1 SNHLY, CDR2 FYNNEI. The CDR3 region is CASSEAGVWGRRAQHF. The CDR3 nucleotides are TGTGCCAGCAGTGAAGCTGGGGTTTGGGGGCGTCGGGCCCAGCATTTT.

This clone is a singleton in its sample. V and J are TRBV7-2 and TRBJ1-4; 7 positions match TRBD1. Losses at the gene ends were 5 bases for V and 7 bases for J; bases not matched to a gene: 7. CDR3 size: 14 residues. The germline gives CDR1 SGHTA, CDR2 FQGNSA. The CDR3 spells CASSQNRGGEKLFF. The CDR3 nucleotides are TGTGCCAGCAGCCAAAACAGGGGAGGTGAAAAACTGTTTTTT.

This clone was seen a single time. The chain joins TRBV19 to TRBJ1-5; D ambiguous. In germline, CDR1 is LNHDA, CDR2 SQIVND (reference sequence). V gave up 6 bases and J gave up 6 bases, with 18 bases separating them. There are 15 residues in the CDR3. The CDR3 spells CASRSRGGGGQPQHF. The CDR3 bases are TGTGCCAGTAGATCGAGAGGAGGAGGAGGTCAGCCCCAGCATTTT.

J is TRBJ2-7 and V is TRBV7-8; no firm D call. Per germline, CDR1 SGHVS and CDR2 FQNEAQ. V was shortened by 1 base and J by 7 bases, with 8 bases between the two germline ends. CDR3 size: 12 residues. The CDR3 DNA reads TGTGCCAGCAGCTTAGTATCTGGGGAGCAGTACTTC. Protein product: CASSLVSGEQYF.

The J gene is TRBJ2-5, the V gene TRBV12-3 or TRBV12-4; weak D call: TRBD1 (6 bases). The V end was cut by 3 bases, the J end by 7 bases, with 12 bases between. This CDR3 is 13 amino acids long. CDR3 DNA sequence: TGTGCCAGCAGTTTCGTCACAGGGTGGACCCAGTACTTC. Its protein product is CASSFVTGWTQYF.

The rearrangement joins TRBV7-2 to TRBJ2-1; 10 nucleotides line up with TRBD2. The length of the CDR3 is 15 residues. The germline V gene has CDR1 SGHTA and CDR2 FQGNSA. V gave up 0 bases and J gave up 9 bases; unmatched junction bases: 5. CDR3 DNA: TGTGCCAGCAGCTTAGCTACTAGCGGGGTAGGTGAGCAGTTCTTC. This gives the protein CASSLATSGVGEQFF.